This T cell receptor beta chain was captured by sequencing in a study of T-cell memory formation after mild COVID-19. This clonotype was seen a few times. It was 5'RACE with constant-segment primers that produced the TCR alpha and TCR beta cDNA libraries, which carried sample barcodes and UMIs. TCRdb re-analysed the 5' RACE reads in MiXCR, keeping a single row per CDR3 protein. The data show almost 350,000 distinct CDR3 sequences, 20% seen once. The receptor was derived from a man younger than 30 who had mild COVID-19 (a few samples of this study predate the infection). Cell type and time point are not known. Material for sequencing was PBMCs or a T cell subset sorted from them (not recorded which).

The CDR3: CASSQESGELFF. CDR3 sequence (DNA): TGTGCCAGCAGCCAAGAATCCGGGGAGCTGTTTTTT. The chain links TRBV3-1 to TRBJ2-2; no clear D gene. The CDR3 sequence is 12 residues long. The V gene's germline CDR1 is LGHDT and CDR2 YNNKEL (reference sequence). Trimming took off 0 bases at V and 6 bases at J, with 2 bases between the two ends.